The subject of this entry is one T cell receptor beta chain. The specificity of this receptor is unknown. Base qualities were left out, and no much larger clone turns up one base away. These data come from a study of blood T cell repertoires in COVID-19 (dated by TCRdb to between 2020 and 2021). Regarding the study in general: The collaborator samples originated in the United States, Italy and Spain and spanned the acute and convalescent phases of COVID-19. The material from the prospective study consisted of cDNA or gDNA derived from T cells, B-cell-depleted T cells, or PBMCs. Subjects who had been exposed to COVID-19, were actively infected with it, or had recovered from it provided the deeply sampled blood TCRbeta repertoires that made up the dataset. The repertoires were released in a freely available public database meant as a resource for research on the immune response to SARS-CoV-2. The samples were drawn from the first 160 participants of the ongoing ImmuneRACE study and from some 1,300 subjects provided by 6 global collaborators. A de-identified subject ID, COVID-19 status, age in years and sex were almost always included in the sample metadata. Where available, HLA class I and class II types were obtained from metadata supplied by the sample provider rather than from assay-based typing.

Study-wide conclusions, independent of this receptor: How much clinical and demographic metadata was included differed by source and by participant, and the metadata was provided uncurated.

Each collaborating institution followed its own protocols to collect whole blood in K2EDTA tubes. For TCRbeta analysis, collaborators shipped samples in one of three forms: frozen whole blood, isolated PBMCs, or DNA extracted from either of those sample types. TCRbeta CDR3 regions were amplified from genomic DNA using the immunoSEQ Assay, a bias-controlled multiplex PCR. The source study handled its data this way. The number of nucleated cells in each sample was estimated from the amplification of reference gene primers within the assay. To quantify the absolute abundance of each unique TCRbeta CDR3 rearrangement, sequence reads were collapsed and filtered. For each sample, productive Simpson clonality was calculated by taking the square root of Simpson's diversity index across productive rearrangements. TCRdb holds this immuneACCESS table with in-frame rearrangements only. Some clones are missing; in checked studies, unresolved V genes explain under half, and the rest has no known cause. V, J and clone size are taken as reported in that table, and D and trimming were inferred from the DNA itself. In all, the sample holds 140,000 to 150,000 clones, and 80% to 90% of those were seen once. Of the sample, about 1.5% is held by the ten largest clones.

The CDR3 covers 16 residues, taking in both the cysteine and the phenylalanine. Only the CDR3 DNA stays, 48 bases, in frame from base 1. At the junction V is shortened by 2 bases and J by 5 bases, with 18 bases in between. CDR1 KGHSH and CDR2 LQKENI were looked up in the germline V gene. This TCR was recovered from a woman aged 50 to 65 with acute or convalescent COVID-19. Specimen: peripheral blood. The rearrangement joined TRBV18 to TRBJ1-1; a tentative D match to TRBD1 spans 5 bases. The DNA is TGTGCCAGCTCACCAAACGTGGGGCGGAGGGCGACTGAAGCTTTCTTT. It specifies CASSPNVGRRATEAFF.